This T cell receptor beta chain appears in the sequencing data of a study of blood T cell repertoires in COVID-19. Generated by immunoSEQ multiplex PCR, the TCRdb table keeps only in-frame clones and is missing some. The sample lists under 500,000 clones, approximately 92% occurring once. The CDR3 has 15 amino acids. V shed 8 bases, J shed 3 bases, and the junction held 8 bases outside the gene matches. Germline loops: CDR1 MNHEY, CDR2 SMNVEV (reference sequence). Membership in each cohort depended on participant-reported clinical history. The chain joins TRBV27 to TRBJ1-3; 9 bases map to TRBD1. The sequencing sample was made of PBMCs or T cells enriched from blood (not recorded which). The clonotype comes from a man younger than 40 who had recovered from COVID-19. The CDR3: CASGLQGANGNTIYF. CDR3 in DNA: TGTGCCAGCGGCCTACAGGGGGCGAATGGAAACACCATATATTTT.